This T cell receptor (beta chain) was retrieved from a study of T-cell reconstitution after alpha-beta-depleted transplantation in children. The sample holds many counts of this clonotype. The ends were cut back, 2 bases at V and 0 bases at J, with 17 bases in the middle. The CDR3 spans 16 residues. In germline, CDR1 is DFQATT, CDR2 SNEGSKA (reference sequence). During its preparation, the TCRbeta library received unique molecular identifiers. TCRdb re-analysed the PCR reads in MiXCR, keeping a single row per CDR3 protein. The sample includes under 350,000 distinct CDR3 sequences, about a tenth of them seen just once.

The chain employs TRBV20-1 and TRBJ2-7, with D uncertain. This clonotype was sampled from a human donor who donated a stem cell graft to a child with SCID. Sample: PBMCs from the stem cell graft donor, taken from the stem cell graft. The CDR3 coding sequence is TGCAGTGCTAGACTGAAGAATCCTAGAAGCTCCTACGAGCAGTACTTC. This codes for CSARLKNPRSSYEQYF.